This T cell receptor (beta chain) was captured in a study of CD8+CD57+ T cells in acquired aplastic anemia. TCR beta VDJ and CDR3 profiling used genomic DNA as template. MiXCR, run by TCRdb on the reads, gives a single entry per CDR3 protein. This table holds hundreds of thousands of distinct CDR3 sequences, 65% to 80% found once. From germline, CDR1 is SGHTA and CDR2 FQGTGA. V shed 2 bases and J shed 5 bases, with 7 bases lying between them. CDR3 length: 13 amino acids. Sample: sorted CD4+, CD8+, or CD8+CD57+ T cells (not recorded which) from PBMCs. The chain uses TRBV7-3 and TRBJ2-1; weak D call: TRBD2 (5 bases). The TCR comes from a human donor in good health, serving as a control. CDR3 amino acids: CASSLGSHNEQFF. The CDR3 region has the DNA TGTGCCAGCAGCTTAGGGAGCCACAATGAGCAGTTCTTC.